This entry lists 11 T cell receptor beta chains sequenced from one sample in a study of blood T cell repertoires in COVID-19. Produced via immunoSEQ multiplex PCR; TCRdb's table is partial and in-frame only. This sample has 200,000 to 250,000 clones; approximately 85% occur once, and the top ten carry about 2.4%. Sequenced sample: peripheral blood. These receptors were taken from a woman between 65 and 79 years old with COVID-19, enrolled during active disease.

The V and J genes are TRBV6-5 and TRBJ1-1; TRBD1 agrees at 7 bases. Germline CDR1 and CDR2: MNHEY and SVGAGI. J was trimmed by 5 bases and V by 4 bases; bases with no gene match: 10. The length of the CDR3 is 15 residues. The CDR3 loop is CASSWDSLQQTEAFF. DNA of the CDR3: TGTGCCAGCAGTTGGGACAGTCTCCAACAGACTGAAGCTTTCTTT.

The rearrangement joins TRBV18 to TRBJ1-5, with 8 nucleotides matching TRBD1. Germline lookup yields CDR1 KGHSH and CDR2 LQKENI. After removal of 4 bases from V and 5 bases from J, the junction contained 7 bases not matched to a gene. The CDR3 has 15 amino acids. The CDR3 is CASSLYRGWYQPQHF. The CDR3 region has the DNA TGTGCCAGCTCACTATACAGGGGGTGGTATCAGCCCCAGCATTTT. Combining the CDR3 with reference TRBV18 and TRBJ1-5 gives the whole variable domain NAGVMQNPRHLVRRRGQEARLRCSPMKGHSHVYWYRQLPEEGLKFMVYLQKENIIDESGMPKERFSAEFPKEGPSILRIQQVVRGDSAAYFCASSLYRGWYQPQHFGDGTRLSIL.

The rearrangement joins TRBV9 to TRBJ2-7; a weak D match, TRBD2 (6 bases). CDR3 length: 16 residues. Trimming removed 0 bases at V and 2 bases at J, with 15 bases between. Germline CDR1 is SGDLS and CDR2 is YYNGEE. Written as DNA, the CDR3 is TGTGCCAGCAGCGTAGGCCCCCCGGGAGAGACCTACGAGCAGTACTTC. As protein: CASSVGPPGETYEQYF.

The CDR3 is CASSGGQGLNQPQHF. CDR3 bases: TGTGCCAGCAGCGGGGGACAGGGTTTGAATCAGCCCCAGCATTTT. The V call is TRBV9, the J call TRBJ1-5, with 9 bases matching TRBD1. CDR1 is SGDLS and CDR2 is YYNGEE in the germline V gene. Losses at the gene ends were 3 bases for V and 4 bases for J; bases not matched to a gene: 5. The CDR3 contains 15 residues.

The V and J genes are TRBV12-3 or TRBV12-4 and TRBJ2-1; a possible D gene is TRBD2 (5 bases). V lost 0 bases, J lost 12 bases, and 9 bases lay in between. The CDR3 runs 12 residues. CDR3 residues: CASSLARGRQFF. CDR3 coding DNA: TGTGCCAGCAGTTTAGCCCGTGGGAGGCAGTTCTTC.

The rearrangement uses TRBV7-3 and TRBJ2-7; D might be TRBD1 (5 bases). Deletions cut 2 bases from V and 0 bases from J, with 14 bases between. The V gene's germline CDR1 is SGHTA and CDR2 FQGTGA. This CDR3 has 16 residues. The CDR3 reads CASSLGRTMPSYEQYF. The CDR3 DNA reads TGTGCCAGCAGCTTAGGCCGGACAATGCCCTCCTACGAGCAGTACTTC. Full variable domain (remainder filled in from reference TRBV7-3 and TRBJ2-7): GAGVSQTPSNKVTEKGKYVELRCDPISGHTALYWYRQSLGQGPEFLIYFQGTGAADDSGLPNDRFFAVRPEGSVSTLKIQRTERGDSAVYLCASSLGRTMPSYEQYFGPGTRLTVT.

This clone was seen only a few times. J is TRBJ2-5 and V is TRBV19; D is possibly TRBD2 (6 bases). V lost 4 bases, J lost 5 bases, and 11 bases lay in between. The germline V gene encodes CDR1 LNHDA and CDR2 SQIVND (reference sequence). The CDR3 extends over 13 amino acids. CDR3 in DNA: TGTGCCAGTAGTAGACGGGCGGGGGAGACCCAGTACTTC. It yields the protein CASSRRAGETQYF.

The CDR3 region has the DNA TGTGCCAGCAGCGTAGTCCAGGACAGCCAAGCTTTCTTT. It is translated as CASSVVQDSQAFF. This chain uses TRBV9 with TRBJ1-1; a weak D match, TRBD1 (6 bases). Germline loops: CDR1 SGDLS, CDR2 YYNGEE. The CDR3 is 13 residues long. Between the trimmed V and J ends, which lost 0 bases and 9 bases, there was a span of 12 bases.

This clone was counted only a few times. This rearrangement joins TRBV7-9 to TRBJ2-2; 10 positions agree with TRBD1. The CDR3 extends over 15 amino acids. CDR1 is SEHNR, CDR2 FQNEAQ, per germline (reference sequence). With V trimmed by 5 bases and J by 6 bases, 6 bases remained unmatched. CDR3 DNA: TGTGCCAGCAGCCCCGGGACAGGGGAGGCCGGGGAGCTGTTTTTT. As protein: CASSPGTGEAGELFF.

The chain employs TRBV10-3 and TRBJ2-3; TRBD2 matches 9 bases. This CDR3 is 14 amino acids long. CDR1 is ENHRY, CDR2 SYGVKD, per germline. Germline trimming cut 7 bases from V and 5 bases from J; bases unmatched to any gene: 7. CDR3 in DNA: TGTGCCATCAAACCTAGCGGGGAGGGAGATACGCAGTATTTT. This codes for CAIKPSGEGDTQYF.

The genes are TRBV19 and TRBJ1-5, with a tentative D call TRBD1 (5 bases). The length of the CDR3 is 11 residues. The germline V and J ends were trimmed by 11 bases and 5 bases, with 10 bases remaining between them. Germline CDR1 and CDR2: LNHDA and SQIVND (reference sequence). Written as DNA, the CDR3 is TGTGCCGGGGGGGAACATCAGCCCCAGCATTTT. It translates to CAGGEHQPQHF.